This T cell receptor beta chain was recovered during a study of spatial heterogeneity in lung cancer. Study context: A consistent excess of beta-chain over alpha-chain sequences was detected. A unique TCR and UMI combination showed up more than ten times in raw reads, on average. Points from the study as a whole: Expanded intratumoral alpha and beta TCR counts tracked tumor mutation counts.

Every molecule of TCR cDNA had its own unique molecular identifier. TCRdb reprocessed the 5' RACE reads with MiXCR, giving one entry per CDR3 protein. The sample yields around 15,000 distinct CDR3 sequences, approximately 6.8% seen once. CDR1 is DFQATT and CDR2 is SNEGSKA in the germline V gene (reference sequence). The ends were cut back, 4 bases at V and 6 bases at J, with 21 bases in the middle. The length of the CDR3 is 15 residues. Time point denoted: sample taken at primary tumor resection. Sequencing was performed on whole RNA extracted from tumor and nontumor lung tissue, or from frozen PBMC, and the material was left unsorted. In the case of this clonotype: The antigen is undetermined. This beta chain appears as a stray read in a library generated for alpha chains; its size is not informative.

This sequence joins TRBV20-1 and TRBJ1-1; the D is unclear. This material consisted of lung tumor tissue, taken at surgery. The TCR was taken from a female donor with early-stage non-small cell lung cancer. The CDR3 region is CSATRRRETAPEAFF. The CDR3 nucleotides read TGCAGTGCTACACGACGCCGGGAAACGGCCCCTGAAGCTTTCTTT.